Listed below are T cell receptor beta chains from one sample, sequenced in a study of beta chain features in type 1 diabetes. The protocol was immunoSEQ multiplex PCR, while the TCRdb copy is restricted to in-frame clones and leaves out a portion. This repertoire shows roughly 400,000 clones, about 14% found once; its top ten account for roughly 0.019%. Material: naive CD4+ T cells from blood. These receptor sequences come from a woman younger than 30 in good health. CDR3s include the opening cysteine and the closing phenylalanine or tryptophan. D genes are given only for firm matches. The size of a clone is reported for some rows only, either as once, few or many, or as a class for expanded clones.

CDR3aa: CASRHSGAKDTQYF
CDR3nt: TGTGCCAGCAGGCATAGCGGGGCCAAAGATACGCAGTATTTT
v_gene: TRBV6-6
j_gene: TRBJ2-3
abundance: -
d_gene: TRBD2

CDR3aa: CASSVPSTGYYGYTF
CDR3nt: TGTGCCAGCAGTGTTCCATCTACAGGCTACTATGGCTACACCTTC
v_gene: TRBV6-6
j_gene: TRBJ1-2
abundance: few
d_gene: -

CDR3aa: CASRPRDRGFYEQYF
CDR3nt: TGTGCCAGCAGACCCCGGGACAGGGGCTTCTACGAGCAGTACTTC
v_gene: TRBV11-1
j_gene: TRBJ2-7
abundance: once
d_gene: TRBD1

CDR3aa: CASSLIGSFSSYEQYF
CDR3nt: TGTGCCAGCAGCCTGATTGGGAGTTTCAGCTCCTACGAGCAGTACTTC
v_gene: TRBV7-9
j_gene: TRBJ2-7
abundance: few
d_gene: -

CDR3aa: CATSSDSAGGHYNEQFF
CDR3nt: TGTGCCACCAGCAGTGACTCAGCGGGAGGGCACTACAATGAGCAGTTCTTC
v_gene: TRBV15
j_gene: TRBJ2-1
abundance: few
d_gene: TRBD2

CDR3aa: CASRQGAPEAFF
CDR3nt: TGTGCCAGCAGGCAGGGGGCCCCCGAAGCTTTCTTT
v_gene: TRBV2
j_gene: TRBJ1-1
abundance: few
d_gene: TRBD1

CDR3aa: CASSLANGVRTGELFF
CDR3nt: TGCGCCAGCAGCTTGGCCAACGGGGTCAGGACCGGGGAGCTGTTTTTT
v_gene: TRBV5-1
j_gene: TRBJ2-2
abundance: few
d_gene: -

CDR3aa: CASSPRVRGYDEQFF
CDR3nt: TGTGCCAGCTCACCACGAGTCAGGGGGTATGATGAGCAGTTCTTC
v_gene: TRBV18
j_gene: TRBJ2-1
abundance: -
d_gene: TRBD1

CDR3aa: CASRTGNYGYTF
CDR3nt: TGTGCCAGCAGGACGGGGAACTATGGCTACACCTTC
v_gene: TRBV6-5
j_gene: TRBJ1-2
abundance: few
d_gene: -

CDR3aa: CASSSPGDPNTEAFF
CDR3nt: TGTGCCAGCAGTTCCCCAGGGGACCCGAACACTGAAGCTTTCTTT
v_gene: TRBV28
j_gene: TRBJ1-1
abundance: few
d_gene: -

CDR3aa: CAISEGENTEAFF
CDR3nt: TGTGCCATCAGTGAAGGAGAGAACACTGAAGCTTTCTTT
v_gene: TRBV10-3
j_gene: TRBJ1-1
abundance: few
d_gene: -

CDR3aa: CASSQSATEGSYEQYF
CDR3nt: TGCGCCAGCAGTCAATCAGCGACAGAAGGATCCTACGAGCAGTACTTC
v_gene: TRBV23-1
j_gene: TRBJ2-7
abundance: -
d_gene: -

CDR3aa: CASSDLAGEKNEQFF
CDR3nt: TGTGCCAGCAGTGATCTAGCGGGAGAAAAGAATGAGCAGTTCTTC
v_gene: TRBV25-1
j_gene: TRBJ2-1
abundance: -
d_gene: TRBD2

CDR3aa: CASSLWGRGGGETQYF
CDR3nt: TGTGCCAGCAGCTTGTGGGGCCGGGGCGGGGGGGAGACCCAGTACTTC
v_gene: TRBV5-4
j_gene: TRBJ2-5
abundance: -
d_gene: TRBD2

CDR3aa: CASSSRTVNQPQHF
CDR3nt: TGTGCCAGCAGCTCCCGGACAGTAAATCAGCCCCAGCATTTT
v_gene: TRBV27
j_gene: TRBJ1-5
abundance: few
d_gene: -

CDR3aa: CAWGADRVGYTF
CDR3nt: TGTGCCTGGGGTGCCGACAGGGTTGGCTACACCTTC
v_gene: TRBV30
j_gene: TRBJ1-2
abundance: few
d_gene: TRBD1

CDR3aa: CAWRLAGGPYEQYF
CDR3nt: TGTGCCTGGAGACTAGCGGGAGGCCCCTACGAGCAGTACTTC
v_gene: TRBV30
j_gene: TRBJ2-7
abundance: -
d_gene: TRBD2

CDR3aa: CASSRVGSGGTEAFF
CDR3nt: TGCGCCAGCAGCCGTGTGGGGTCAGGAGGAACTGAAGCTTTCTTT
v_gene: TRBV4-3
j_gene: TRBJ1-1
abundance: -
d_gene: -

CDR3aa: CASRSRDRHTDTQYF
CDR3nt: TGTGCCAGCAGAAGCAGGGACAGACACACAGATACGCAGTATTTT
v_gene: TRBV14
j_gene: TRBJ2-3
abundance: few
d_gene: TRBD1

CDR3aa: CASSLVVSDEKLFF
CDR3nt: TGTGCCAGCAGCTTGGTTGTCAGCGATGAAAAACTGTTTTTT
v_gene: TRBV7-9
j_gene: TRBJ1-4
abundance: -
d_gene: -

CDR3aa: CASSSRVDRGPYNEQFF
CDR3nt: TGTGCCAGCAGCTCTAGGGTTGACAGGGGACCCTACAATGAGCAGTTCTTC
v_gene: TRBV7-9
j_gene: TRBJ2-1
abundance: -
d_gene: TRBD1

CDR3aa: CAWSVMGDSNQPQHF
CDR3nt: TGTGCCTGGAGTGTGATGGGAGATAGCAATCAGCCCCAGCATTTT
v_gene: TRBV30
j_gene: TRBJ1-5
abundance: few
d_gene: -

CDR3aa: CASSPLAFKPTYEQYF
CDR3nt: TGTGCCAGCAGCCCTCTAGCGTTTAAGCCTACCTACGAGCAGTACTTC
v_gene: TRBV7-6
j_gene: TRBJ2-7
abundance: few
d_gene: -

CDR3aa: CASYQDRGGYGYTF
CDR3nt: TGTGCCAGCTACCAAGACAGGGGCGGCTATGGCTACACCTTC
v_gene: TRBV2
j_gene: TRBJ1-2
abundance: few
d_gene: TRBD1

CDR3aa: CASTPSGGKTQYF
CDR3nt: TGCGCCAGCACCCCATCAGGCGGGAAGACCCAGTACTTC
v_gene: TRBV5-1
j_gene: TRBJ2-5
abundance: few
d_gene: -

CDR3aa: CSVSRGLMGTEAFF
CDR3nt: TGCAGCGTTTCTAGGGGGCTAATGGGCACTGAAGCTTTCTTT
v_gene: TRBV29-1
j_gene: TRBJ1-1
abundance: few
d_gene: TRBD1

CDR3aa: CSVVSGSVTEAFF
CDR3nt: TGCAGCGTTGTTTCAGGGTCAGTCACTGAAGCTTTCTTT
v_gene: TRBV29-1
j_gene: TRBJ1-1
abundance: few
d_gene: -

CDR3aa: CASSLQGRETQYF
CDR3nt: TGTGCCAGCAGCCTACAGGGCAGAGAGACCCAGTACTTC
v_gene: TRBV5-6
j_gene: TRBJ2-5
abundance: -
d_gene: -

CDR3aa: CATAPPKRTSYEQYF
CDR3nt: TGTGCCACCGCCCCCCCGAAGCGGACTTCCTACGAGCAGTACTTC
v_gene: TRBV27
j_gene: TRBJ2-7
abundance: -
d_gene: -

CDR3aa: CASSPGQGNWNEQFF
CDR3nt: TGTGCCAGCAGTCCTGGACAGGGAAATTGGAATGAGCAGTTCTTC
v_gene: TRBV11-2
j_gene: TRBJ2-1
abundance: -
d_gene: TRBD1

CDR3aa: CASSSLSGDTQYF
CDR3nt: TGTGCCAGCAGCTCCCTTTCGGGTGATACGCAGTATTTT
v_gene: TRBV7-9
j_gene: TRBJ2-3
abundance: -
d_gene: -

CDR3aa: CASSLGGSRETQYF
CDR3nt: TGTGCCAGCAGCTTGGGCGGAAGTCGAGAGACCCAGTACTTC
v_gene: TRBV5-4
j_gene: TRBJ2-5
abundance: -
d_gene: -

CDR3aa: CSVQNLGRERGYYGYTF
CDR3nt: TGCAGCGTTCAAAACTTGGGCAGAGAGAGGGGGTACTATGGCTACACCTTC
v_gene: TRBV29-1
j_gene: TRBJ1-2
abundance: few
d_gene: -

CDR3aa: CASSTSGQTNTDTQYF
CDR3nt: TGTGCCAGTAGTACATCGGGACAAACGAACACAGATACGCAGTATTTT
v_gene: TRBV19
j_gene: TRBJ2-3
abundance: -
d_gene: -

CDR3aa: CASRQQGAYEQFF
CDR3nt: TGTGCCAGCAGACAACAGGGGGCATATGAGCAGTTCTTC
v_gene: TRBV2
j_gene: TRBJ2-1
abundance: -
d_gene: TRBD1